Below are 12 T cell receptor beta chains sequenced from a single sample in a study of beta chain features in type 1 diabetes. Expressed TCRB transcripts were sequenced because the isolated RNA had all been reverse transcribed beforehand. Clones were read by immunoSEQ multiplex PCR, and TCRdb kept only the in-frame ones, dropping some. The sample has a few hundred thousand clones; approximately 11% are singletons. Sequencing was performed on naive CD4+ T cells from blood. Source of these receptors: a woman in her 30s in good health.

V gene TRBV30 combines with J gene TRBJ1-4, with D perhaps matching TRBD1 (6 bases). CDR1 GTSNPN and CDR2 SVGIG come from the germline V gene (reference sequence). The V gene lost 4 bases and the J gene lost 4 bases, with 10 bases spanning the gap. This CDR3 region has 13 residues. Written as DNA, the CDR3 is TGTGCCTGGAAGCGACAGGTTAATGAAAAACTGTTTTTT. Translation gives CAWKRQVNEKLFF.

The J gene is TRBJ2-2, the V gene TRBV18; 7 nucleotides line up with TRBD1. This CDR3 is 15 amino acids long. The V and J ends lost 6 bases and 1 base, in that order; junction bases with no gene match: 5. CDR1 is KGHSH and CDR2 is LQKENI in the germline V gene. CDR3 sequence reads: CASSLGQVNTGELFF. Here the CDR3 DNA reads TGTGCCAGCTCTCTTGGACAGGTGAACACCGGGGAGCTGTTTTTT.

CDR3 sequence: CASSSLGVDEQYF. The DNA for the CDR3 is TGTGCCAGCAGCAGCCTCGGGGTCGACGAGCAGTACTTC. The V call is TRBV11-3, the J call TRBJ2-7; tentatively, D is TRBD2 (5 bases). The CDR3 is made up of 13 amino acids. CDR1 is SGHNT, CDR2 YENEEA, per germline. V was clipped by 5 bases and J by 5 bases, with 13 bases between them.

This clone showed up just a few times. The chain links TRBV9 to TRBJ1-1, with 8 bases lining up with TRBD1. The V segment lost 1 base and the J segment 3 bases; nucleotides outside the gene matches: 5. The CDR3 has 15 residues. Germline V gene lookup returns CDR1 SGDLS and CDR2 YYNGEE. The CDR3 here is CASSVRTGKDTEAFF. As DNA, the CDR3 is TGTGCCAGCAGCGTAAGGACAGGGAAGGACACTGAAGCTTTCTTT.

The chain couples TRBV4-2 to TRBJ2-7, with a possible D match to TRBD1 (6 bases). Trimming removed 0 bases from V and 4 bases from J, with 19 bases in between. The length of the CDR3 is 17 residues. The germline CDR1 and CDR2 sequences are LGHNA and YNFKEQ. CDR3 coding DNA: TGTGCCAGCAGCCAAGAACGAGGGACATCTTCTGCGTACGAGCAGTACTTC. Its protein product is CASSQERGTSSAYEQYF.

The chain employs TRBV30 and TRBJ2-1; TRBD2 might be the D (6 bases). Germline V gene data show CDR1 as GTSNPN and CDR2 as SVGIG (reference sequence). The CDR3 has 14 residues. Trimming stripped 0 bases from V and 2 bases from J, with 8 bases between. CDR3 DNA sequence: TGTGCCTGGAGTGTAGGCGGGACCTACAATGAGCAGTTCTTC. Protein: CAWSVGGTYNEQFF.

This chain links TRBV5-1 with TRBJ2-5; 9 bases align to TRBD1. V shed 6 bases and J 5 bases; nucleotides not matched to a gene: 8. The CDR3 length is 14 residues. CDR1 is SGHRS, CDR2 YFSETQ, per germline. The CDR3 loop reads CASKRDRVLETQYF. Written as DNA, the CDR3 is TGCGCCAGCAAAAGGGACAGGGTTCTCGAGACCCAGTACTTC.

The CDR3 DNA is TGTGCCAGCAGTAACCGGGACATCGGTGGCTACACCTTC. Protein product: CASSNRDIGGYTF. The rearrangement joins TRBV6-5 to TRBJ1-2; TRBD1 might be the D (6 bases). V lost 5 bases and J lost 7, with 14 bases in between. CDR3 length: 13 residues. Germline CDR1 reads MNHEY; CDR2 reads SVGAGI.

This clone was detected a few times. The chain carries TRBV20-1 and TRBJ2-7; D is uncertain. Germline assignment: CDR1 DFQATT and CDR2 SNEGSKA (reference sequence). CDR3 size: 11 residues. V dropped 4 bases and J dropped 5 bases, with 9 bases sitting between them. CDR3 loop: CSATRNHEQYF. The DNA for the CDR3 is TGCAGTGCTACCAGGAACCACGAGCAGTACTTC.

This clone was detected a few times. The V call is TRBV4-3, the J call TRBJ2-7; 14 nucleotides match TRBD2. With V trimmed by 4 bases and J by 4 bases, 6 bases remained unmatched. Per germline, CDR1 LGHNA and CDR2 YSLEER. The CDR3 loop spans 16 amino acids. The CDR3 sequence: CASSPWGTSGSYEQYF. The CDR3 DNA reads as TGCGCCAGCAGCCCCTGGGGGACTAGCGGGAGTTACGAGCAGTACTTC.

The V call is TRBV5-8, the J call TRBJ2-1, with 11 bases that match TRBD2. The V segment lost 0 bases and the J segment 6 bases; nucleotides outside the gene matches: 8. This CDR3 spans 17 amino acids. In germline, CDR1 is SGHTS, CDR2 YDEGEE. CDR3 region: CASSLVRLAGGSNEQFF. For the CDR3, the DNA is TGTGCCAGCAGCTTGGTTCGATTAGCGGGAGGGAGCAATGAGCAGTTCTTC.

The chain employs TRBV11-2 and TRBJ1-4; D gene ambiguous. This CDR3 has 12 amino acids. Germline CDR1 and CDR2: SGHAT and FQNNGV. The V end lost 5 bases, the J end lost 8 bases, and 9 bases lay between the germline ends. The CDR3 reads CASSAVAEKLFF. As DNA, the CDR3 is TGTGCCAGCAGCGCGGTTGCGGAAAAACTGTTTTTT.